These T cell receptor beta chains were read from a single sample in a study of T-cell reconstitution after alpha-beta-depleted transplantation in children. TCRdb itself ran the PCR reads through MiXCR, one entry per CDR3 protein. The data contain hundreds of thousands of distinct CDR3 sequences, approximately 11% of them singletons. The sequencing here drew on PBMCs, taken before TCRalphabeta/CD19-depleted stem cell transplant. The receptor set was obtained from a child younger than two with acute myeloid leukemia, due to receive a stem cell transplant. Both conserved end residues are part of each CDR3. Size values are once, few and many counts, or a class for expanded clones, and some rows have none.

>TRBJ2-7|many|TRBV20-1
CSARDIQSAYEQYF
>TRBJ2-7|many|TRBV6-5
CASSYPHDRPGGYEQYF
>TRBJ1-2|few|TRBV20-1
CSARRDRGDYGYTF
>TRBJ1-1|-|TRBV19
CASKDAKEDTEAFF
>TRBJ2-1|many|TRBV20-1
CSARVKLRGYEQFF
>TRBJ2-2|many|TRBV20-1
CSARVKSGTRNGELFF
>TRBJ2-7|many|TRBV20-1
CSATDGPSYEQYF
>TRBJ1-2|many|TRBV12-3/TRBV12-4
CASSTGNYGYTF
>TRBJ2-5|few|TRBV10-2
CASSVAQETQYF
>TRBJ1-2|many|TRBV6-1
CASSPEGAFYGYTF
>TRBJ1-5|many|TRBV10-3
CAISESGGLSNQPQHF
>TRBJ1-2|many|TRBV3-1
CASSQNLGNNYGYTF
>TRBJ2-2|many|TRBV5-1
CASSIYSGVGTGELFF
>TRBJ2-1|many|TRBV4-2
CASSPWTSDNEQFF
>TRBJ2-7|many|TRBV5-1
CASSPSGGSYEQYF
>TRBJ2-1|many|TRBV2
CASTTEGRILYNEQFF
>TRBJ2-3|many|TRBV12-3/TRBV12-4
CASSLGGNTQYF
>TRBJ1-5|many|TRBV4-3
CASSQDPRGAQPQHF
>TRBJ2-3|many|TRBV5-1
CASSPPRTDTQYF
>TRBJ1-1|many|TRBV7-3
CASSTYPWAEAFF
>TRBJ1-1|few|TRBV5-4
CASSPLSGVNTEAFF
>TRBJ1-2|many|TRBV5-6
CASSLDLNSGRSALVYGYTF
>TRBJ2-1|-|TRBV3-1
CASSLTGFYEQFF
>TRBJ2-1|-|TRBV7-2
CASSSRRLAGYNEQFF
>TRBJ1-1|many|TRBV20-1
CSANPGSKDTEAFF
>TRBJ2-5|-|TRBV24-1
CAISDQTGDQETQYF
>TRBJ2-7|-|TRBV29-1
CSAGQGAGYEQYF
>TRBJ1-5|many|TRBV12-3/TRBV12-4
CASTYVGQTPSNQPQHF
>TRBJ1-1|-|TRBV2
CASSPDRGLGNTEAFF
>TRBJ2-4|many|TRBV19
CASSPGGTSGFHIQYF
>TRBJ2-5|many|TRBV12-3/TRBV12-4
CASSFFGRFQETQYF